This TCR beta chain was observed in a study of blood T cells in healthy people across ages. The CDR3 is 15 amino acids. V trimming: 3 bases; J trimming: 6 bases; junction bases outside the gene matches: 6. From germline, CDR1 is SGHTA and CDR2 FQGNSA. The table lists this clonotype with a few counts. Its antigen is not known. Study-wide findings and caveats: Expanded clonotype shifts may have been confounded, as the donors had an unknown CMV status. The recorded TCR beta diversity per million T cells decreased in a roughly linear manner with age.

The authors ran a second PCR of roughly 6 to 12 cycles using a sample-barcoded 5' primer and a J-beta primer mix. Every sample produced at least 3 million CDR3-containing paired-end reads. MiXCR, run by TCRdb on the 5' RACE reads, gives a single entry per CDR3 protein. The sample shows roughly 1,700,000 distinct CDR3 sequences, approximately 30% of them seen only once. This clonotype was sampled from a woman in her twenties or thirties in good health. The chain is built from TRBV7-2 and TRBJ2-3, with 10 nucleotides matching TRBD2. Sequencing was done on a sample of blood. Here the CDR3 DNA reads TGTGCCAGCAGCTTCCTACTAGCGGGGAGGGATACGCAGTATTTT. This gives the protein CASSFLLAGRDTQYF.